This T cell receptor beta chain was documented in a study of cytomegalovirus exposure and HLA in healthy donors. The CDR3 is 13 residues long. V was cut by 0 bases and J by 6 bases, with 6 bases left in between. Germline V gene data show CDR1 as LNHDA and CDR2 as SQIVND (reference sequence). Primers included in the PCR were 60 Vbeta and 13 Jbeta primers. The protocol was immunoSEQ multiplex PCR, while the TCRdb copy is restricted to in-frame clones and leaves out a portion. The table lists about 73,000 clones, about 81% of them singletons. The sequence derives from a man between 70 and 80 years old in good health and CMV-seronegative. Sequences were obtained from PBMCs. The chain uses TRBV19 and TRBJ1-5, with a tentative D call TRBD1 (5 bases). CDR3 in DNA: TGTGCCAGTAGTATAGACAGGGTTCAGCCCCAGCATTTT. It is translated as CASSIDRVQPQHF. Supplemented by reference TRBV19 and TRBJ1-5, the full variable domain reads DGGITQSPKYLFRKEGQNVTLSCEQNLNHDAMYWYRQDPGQGLRLIYYSQIVNDFQKGDIAEGYSVSREKKESFPLTVTSAQKNPTAFYLCASSIDRVQPQHFGDGTRLSIL.